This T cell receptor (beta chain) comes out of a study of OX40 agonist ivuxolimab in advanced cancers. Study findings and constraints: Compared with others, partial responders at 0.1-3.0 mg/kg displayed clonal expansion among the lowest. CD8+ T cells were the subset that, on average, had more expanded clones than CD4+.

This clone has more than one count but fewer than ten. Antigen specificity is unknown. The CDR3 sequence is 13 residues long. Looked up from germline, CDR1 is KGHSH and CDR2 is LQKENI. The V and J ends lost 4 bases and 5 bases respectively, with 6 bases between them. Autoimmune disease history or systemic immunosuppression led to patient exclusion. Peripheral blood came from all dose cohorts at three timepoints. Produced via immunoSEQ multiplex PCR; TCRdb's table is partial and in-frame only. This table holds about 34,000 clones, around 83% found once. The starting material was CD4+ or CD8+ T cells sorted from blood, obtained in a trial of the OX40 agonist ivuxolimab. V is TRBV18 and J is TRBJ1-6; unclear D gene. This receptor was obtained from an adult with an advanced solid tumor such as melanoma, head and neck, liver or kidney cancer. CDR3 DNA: TGTGCCAGCTCACTTCGGGATAATTCACCCCTCCACTTT. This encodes CASSLRDNSPLHF.